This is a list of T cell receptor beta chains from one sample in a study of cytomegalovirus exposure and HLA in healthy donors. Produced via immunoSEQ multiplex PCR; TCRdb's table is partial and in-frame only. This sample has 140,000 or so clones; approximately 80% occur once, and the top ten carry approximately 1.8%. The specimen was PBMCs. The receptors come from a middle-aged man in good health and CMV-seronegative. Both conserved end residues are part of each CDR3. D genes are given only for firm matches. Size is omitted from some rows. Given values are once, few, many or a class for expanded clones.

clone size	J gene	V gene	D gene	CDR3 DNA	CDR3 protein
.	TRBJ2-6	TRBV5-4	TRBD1	TGTGCCAGCAGCCTGACGACAGGGTACGGGGCCAACGTCCTGACTTTC	CASSLTTGYGANVLTF
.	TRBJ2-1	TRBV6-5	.	TGTGCCAGCAGTTACGAACAGGGTTCCTACAATGAGCAGTTCTTC	CASSYEQGSYNEQFF
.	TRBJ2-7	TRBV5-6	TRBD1	TGTGCCAGCAGTTACGACAGGGGGAACGAGCAGTACTTC	CASSYDRGNEQYF
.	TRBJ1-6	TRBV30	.	TGTGCCTGGAGTGTCCCTGACAGTTTTTATAATTCACCCCTCCACTTT	CAWSVPDSFYNSPLHF
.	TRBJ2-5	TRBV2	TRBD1	TGTGCCAGCGGTCCGGGACAGTGGACGGGAGAGACCCAGTACTTC	CASGPGQWTGETQYF
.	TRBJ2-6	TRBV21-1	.	TGTGCCGGGACCGGGACAGGTTTGTCTGGGGCCAACGTCCTGACTTTC	CAGTGTGLSGANVLTF
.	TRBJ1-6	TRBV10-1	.	TGCGCCAGCAGTGAGACTCTCCGGGAATCACCCCTCCACTTT	CASSETLRESPLHF
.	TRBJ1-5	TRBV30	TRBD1	TGTGCCTGGAGTGAGGGACAGGGTTACAATCAGCCCCAGCATTTT	CAWSEGQGYNQPQHF
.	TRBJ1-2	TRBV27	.	TGTGCCAGCAGTCGATTAGGGGTCTATGGCTACACCTTC	CASSRLGVYGYTF
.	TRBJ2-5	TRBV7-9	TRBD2	TGTGCCAGCAGCATCCCCCCGACTAGCGGGTTCCTCCAAGAGACCCAGTACTTC	CASSIPPTSGFLQETQYF
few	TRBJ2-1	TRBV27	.	TGTGCCAGCAGTTTAAGGGGGAGTGAGCAGTTCTTC	CASSLRGSEQFF
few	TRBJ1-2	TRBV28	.	TGTGCCAGCACCCCTGGGGGGGCGCCTTTAAACTATGGCTACACCTTC	CASTPGGAPLNYGYTF
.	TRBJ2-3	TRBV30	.	TGTGCCTGGAATGAGGTGGGAGATACGCAGTATTTT	CAWNEVGDTQYF
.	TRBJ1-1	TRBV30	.	TGTGCCTGGAAGGGGATCACTGAAGCTTTCTTT	CAWKGITEAFF
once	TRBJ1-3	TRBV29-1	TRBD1	TGCAGCGTAGCGAACGACAGGGTTGGTGACACCATATATTTT	CSVANDRVGDTIYF
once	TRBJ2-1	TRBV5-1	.	TGCGCCAGCAGCTTGGCGGGCCAGAAGGGGAATGAGCAGTTCTTC	CASSLAGQKGNEQFF